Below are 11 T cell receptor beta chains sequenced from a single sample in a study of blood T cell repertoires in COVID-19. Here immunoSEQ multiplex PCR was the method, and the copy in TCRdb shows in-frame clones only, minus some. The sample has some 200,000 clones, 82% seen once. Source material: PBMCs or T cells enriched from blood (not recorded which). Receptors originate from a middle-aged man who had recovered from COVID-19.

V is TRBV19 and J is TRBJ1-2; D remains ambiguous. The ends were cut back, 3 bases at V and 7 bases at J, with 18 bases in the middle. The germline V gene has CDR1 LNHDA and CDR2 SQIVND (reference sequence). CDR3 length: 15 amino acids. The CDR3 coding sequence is TGTGCCAGTAGTATGGAGATGGTAAAGCGGGGTGGCTACACCTTC. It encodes CASSMEMVKRGGYTF.

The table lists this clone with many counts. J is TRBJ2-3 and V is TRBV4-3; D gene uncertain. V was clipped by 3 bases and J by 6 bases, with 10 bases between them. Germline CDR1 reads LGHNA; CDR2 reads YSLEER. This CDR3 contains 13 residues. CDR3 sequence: CASSHRDSDTQYF. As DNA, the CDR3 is TGCGCCAGCAGCCACCGAGACTCGGATACGCAGTATTTT.

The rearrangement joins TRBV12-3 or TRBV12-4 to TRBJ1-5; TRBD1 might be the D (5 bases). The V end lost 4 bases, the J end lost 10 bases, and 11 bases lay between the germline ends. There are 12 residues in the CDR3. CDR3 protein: CASSSRASPQHF. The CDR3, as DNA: TGTGCCAGCAGTTCCAGGGCTTCTCCCCAGCATTTT.

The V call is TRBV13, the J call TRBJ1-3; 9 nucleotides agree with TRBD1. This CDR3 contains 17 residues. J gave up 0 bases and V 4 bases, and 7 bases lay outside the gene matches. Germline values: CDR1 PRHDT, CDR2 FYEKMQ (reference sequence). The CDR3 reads CASSSGQGRSSGNTIYF. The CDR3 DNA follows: TGTGCCAGCAGCTCGGGACAGGGAAGGTCCTCTGGAAACACCATATATTTT.

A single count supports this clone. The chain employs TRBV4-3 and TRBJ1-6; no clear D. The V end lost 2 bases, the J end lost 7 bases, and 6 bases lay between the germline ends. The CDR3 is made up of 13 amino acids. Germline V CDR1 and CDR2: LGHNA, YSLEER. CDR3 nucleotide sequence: TGCGCCAGCAGCCAATCTAACAATTCACCCCTCCACTTT. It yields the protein CASSQSNNSPLHF.

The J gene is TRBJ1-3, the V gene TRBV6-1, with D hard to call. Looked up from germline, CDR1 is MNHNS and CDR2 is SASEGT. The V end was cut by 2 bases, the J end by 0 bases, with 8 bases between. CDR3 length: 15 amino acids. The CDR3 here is CASSESFYSGNTIYF. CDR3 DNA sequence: TGTGCCAGCAGTGAATCTTTTTACTCTGGAAACACCATATATTTT.

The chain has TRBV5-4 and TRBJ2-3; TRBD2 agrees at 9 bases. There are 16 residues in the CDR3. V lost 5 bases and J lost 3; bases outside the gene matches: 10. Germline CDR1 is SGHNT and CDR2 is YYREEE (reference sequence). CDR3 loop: CASRSRVAGVTDTQYF. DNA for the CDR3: TGTGCCAGCAGGTCAAGGGTAGCGGGAGTAACAGATACGCAGTATTTT.

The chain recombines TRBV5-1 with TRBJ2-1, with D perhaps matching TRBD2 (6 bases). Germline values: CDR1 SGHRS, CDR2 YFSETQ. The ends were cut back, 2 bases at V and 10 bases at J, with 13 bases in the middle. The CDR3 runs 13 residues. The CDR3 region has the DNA TGCGCCAGCAGCTTAGACCCGAGCGGGGAGCAGTTCTTC. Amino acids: CASSLDPSGEQFF.

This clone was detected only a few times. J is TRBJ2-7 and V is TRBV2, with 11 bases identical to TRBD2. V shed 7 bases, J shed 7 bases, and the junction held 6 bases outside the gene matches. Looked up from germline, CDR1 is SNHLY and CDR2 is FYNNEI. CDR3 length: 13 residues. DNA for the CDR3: TGTGCCAGCATGACTAGCGGGACAGGTGAGCAGTACTTC. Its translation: CASMTSGTGEQYF.

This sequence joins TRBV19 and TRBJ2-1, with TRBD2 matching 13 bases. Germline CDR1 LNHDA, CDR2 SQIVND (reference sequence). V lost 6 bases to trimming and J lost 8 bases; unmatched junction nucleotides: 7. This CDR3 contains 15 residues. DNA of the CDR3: TGTGCCAGTAGCGGACTAGCGGGAGTTATGGATGAGCAGTTCTTC. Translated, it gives CASSGLAGVMDEQFF. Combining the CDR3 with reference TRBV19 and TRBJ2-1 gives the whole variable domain DGGITQSPKYLFRKEGQNVTLSCEQNLNHDAMYWYRQDPGQGLRLIYYSQIVNDFQKGDIAEGYSVSREKKESFPLTVTSAQKNPTAFYLCASSGLAGVMDEQFFGPGTRLTVL.

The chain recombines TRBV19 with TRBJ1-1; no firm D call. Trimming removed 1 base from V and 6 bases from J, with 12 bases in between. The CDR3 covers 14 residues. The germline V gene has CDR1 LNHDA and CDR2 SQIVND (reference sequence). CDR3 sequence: CASSIGQLRAEAFF. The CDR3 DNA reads TGTGCCAGTAGTATAGGACAACTCCGCGCTGAAGCTTTCTTT.